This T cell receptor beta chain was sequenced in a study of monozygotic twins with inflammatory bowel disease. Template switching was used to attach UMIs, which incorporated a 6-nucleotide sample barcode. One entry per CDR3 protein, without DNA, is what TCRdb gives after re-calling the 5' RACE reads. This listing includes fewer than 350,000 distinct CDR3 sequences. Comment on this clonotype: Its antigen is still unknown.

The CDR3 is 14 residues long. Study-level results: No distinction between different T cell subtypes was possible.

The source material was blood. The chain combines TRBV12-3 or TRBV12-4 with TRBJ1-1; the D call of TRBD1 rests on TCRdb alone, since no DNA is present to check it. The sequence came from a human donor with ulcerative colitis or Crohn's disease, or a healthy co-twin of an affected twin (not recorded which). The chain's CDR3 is CASSGNGYRLGAFF.